The clone carrying this T cell receptor beta chain was picked up one time. The antigen is unknown. Here immunoSEQ multiplex PCR was the method, and the copy in TCRdb shows in-frame clones only, minus some. The sample lists approximately 47,000 clones, approximately 92% occurring once. The sample is drawn from a study of CD4+ T cells in melanoma. Study-wide points: Reportedly, melanoma neoantigen-specific CD4+ T cells showed varied differentiation states.

The CDR3 is made up of 14 amino acids. Germline V gene lookup returns CDR1 SGHNT and CDR2 YYREEE (reference sequence). The trim removed 4 bases at V and 6 bases at J, leaving 9 bases unmatched. This TCR was sampled from a human donor with melanoma. Source material: peripheral blood. The chain uses TRBV5-4 and TRBJ1-2; 7 bases match TRBD1. CDR3 bases: TGTGCCAGCAGCCCACCGACAGGGTCCCATGGCTACACCTTC. Protein product: CASSPPTGSHGYTF.